Included here is one TCR beta chain sequence, with context. These data are taken from a study of T cell changes during pregnancy in multiple sclerosis. Repertoires were generated with immunoSEQ multiplex PCR, while TCRdb's copy carries only in-frame clones and drops some. The data show 55,000 to 75,000 clones, approximately 93% seen once. The CDR3 consists of 16 residues. V was cut by 4 bases and J by 0 bases, with 15 bases left in between. The germline gives CDR1 SGDLS, CDR2 YYNGEE. The V and J genes are TRBV9 and TRBJ2-3, with a possible D match to TRBD2 (6 bases). This sequence originates from a female donor with multiple sclerosis, enrolled in a pregnancy study. The source was CD8+ T cells from peripheral blood mononuclear cells, collected in the second trimester of pregnancy. The CDR3 here is CASSSDLASSTDTQYF. CDR3 DNA sequence: TGTGCCAGCAGCTCCGATCTAGCGTCTAGCACAGATACGCAGTATTTT.